This TCR beta chain originates from a study of blood T cells in healthy people across ages (dated by TCRdb to the mid-2010s). In the study overall: In model experiments, template switching captured about one uniquely barcoded TCR beta cDNA molecule for every two T cells. Age-related changes in TCR beta repertoire diversity were measured in the study by deep sequencing normalized with unique cDNA molecular identifiers. Donors were grouped into four age groups: young (average roughly 15 years), middle-aged (39), aged (approximately 58) and long-lived (about 90). To avoid experimental bias, donors of different ages were distributed randomly across sequencing lanes. Using the same blood draw, the study looked at two additional independent replicas of 1 million unique cDNA reads for two donors, one aged 18 to 30 and the other aged 80 or older. The investigation overall reported the following: As age increased, observed TCR beta diversity per million T cells dropped in a roughly linear way, and a significant reduction was already evident by age 40. Compared with the aged group, the long-lived group had more naive CD4+ T cells, fewer expanded clones and increased TCR diversity, suggesting age selection. Estimates of total diversity from one million sequenced T cells were regarded as lower bounds and underestimates. Since profiling was done on bulk unsorted PBMCs, naive and antigen-experienced compartments could not be conclusively compared. Because donor CMV infection status was unknown, age-related changes in expanded clonotypes were potentially confounded. There was a strong correlation between observed TCR beta diversity and the percentage of naive T cells measured by flow cytometry.

As to this clonotype: Its antigen is still unknown. No qualities accompany the bases; no much larger clone lies one base away.

Library creation used 5' RACE. Sequencing was performed on an Illumina HiSeq 2500. The second PCR ran for roughly 7 to 11 cycles and used a J-beta primer mix along with a sample-barcoded 5' primer. A unique molecular identifier was introduced onto each TCR beta cDNA molecule by a template-switch 5' adaptor carrying 12 random nucleotides. Each sample yielded at least 3 million CDR3-containing paired-end reads. All of the RNA was converted into first-strand cDNA using the Mint cDNA synthesis kit, with a TRBC-specific oligonucleotide serving as the primer. After uracil-DNA glycosylase treatment, a first 18-cycle PCR used universal primers M1SS and BC2_uni_R on all cDNA. In the authors' own workflow: For normalization, 1 million high-quality reads were randomly selected from each sample, with every read carrying a distinct molecular identifier. Reads with shared molecular identifiers were discarded instead of being binned into consensus sequences. CDR3 identification, clonotype clustering and error correction used MiTCR with a Q25 quality threshold and the strictest error-elimination algorithm. A nonparametric unseen species model with Euler transformation was used to estimate lower-bound total TCR beta diversity. The public reads were reprocessed in TCRdb via fastp at Q25 and MiXCR, keeping in-frame beta chains. One record per CDR3 amino acid sequence lists the most common genes and DNA. TCRdb, not the authors, supplied the V and J calls. Present in this sample are 1.5 million to 2 million distinct CDR3 sequences, 34% of which were seen just once. The ten top clones hold about 11% of the sample.

Taken from cysteine to phenylalanine, the CDR3 has 15 residues. Kept here is only the CDR3 DNA, which spans 45 bases and is read in frame from base 1. A distance of 21 bases separates the germline ends of V and J, which lose 6 bases and 6 bases respectively. CDR1 and CDR2 are drawn from the germline V gene: SQVTM, ANQGSEA. Systemically healthy Caucasian individuals from Russia, 39 in total and aged roughly 6 to 95 years, were included as donors. Around 10 milliliters of peripheral blood were collected from each donor into EDTA-treated Vacutainer tubes. PBMCs were isolated by Ficoll-Paque density-gradient centrifugation, with at least 7 million obtained per sample. Trizol reagent was used to extract total RNA from PBMCs, with at least 5.5 micrograms per sample. For every donor, an aliquot of PBMCs went through flow cytometry to measure the percentages of naive CD45RAhigh/CD27high T cells.

The sequence is built from TRBV29-1 and TRBJ2-1, and possibly TRBD2, on 7 matching bases. The receptor was derived from a woman aged 25 to 39 in good health. The specimen sequenced was blood. The CDR3 region has the sequence CSVPREGGPVNEQFF. The sequence in DNA is TGCAGCGTGCCTCGAGAGGGGGGGCCCGTCAATGAGCAGTTCTTC.